This T cell receptor (beta chain) appears in the sequencing data of a study of T-cell reconstitution after alpha-beta-depleted transplantation in children. There are many counts of this clonotype. J lost 10 bases, V lost 5 bases, and 7 bases had no gene match. This CDR3 is 13 amino acids long. The TCRbeta library incorporated unique molecular identifiers. In TCRdb, the PCR reads were re-called with MiXCR into one record per CDR3 protein. Of approximately 93,000 distinct CDR3 sequences listed, 8% to 9% are singletons. The clonotype was recovered from a human donor who donated a stem cell graft to a child with congenital amegakaryocytic thrombocytopenia. The sample was PBMCs from the stem cell graft donor, taken from the stem cell graft. The V and J genes are TRBV12-3 or TRBV12-4 and TRBJ1-1; 10 bases are a match to TRBD1. As DNA, the CDR3 is TGTGCCAGCAGTCTCGGGACAGGGGTCGGAGCTTTCTTT. This codes for CASSLGTGVGAFF.